Listed below are T cell receptor beta chains from one sample, sequenced in a study of neoadjuvant anti-PD-1 for oral cavity cancer. This table comes from immunoSEQ multiplex PCR, and its TCRdb copy is limited to in-frame clones, with some not included. The sample has over 30,000 clones, 70% to 80% seen once. The specimen comprised PBMCs, sampled after nivolumab (anti-PD-1) treatment. Source of these receptors: a person between 40 and 85 years old with oral cavity squamous cell carcinoma. Each CDR3 is given without its conserved first and last residue.

TRBV19	TRBJ2-5	ASSIVPGQQETQY
TRBV5-1	TRBJ2-7	ASSLAFLDPRPHEQY
TRBV7-9	TRBJ1-5	ASSLGQGLRNQPQH
TRBV6-1	TRBJ2-5	ASSVEAVVETQY
TRBV7-2	TRBJ2-3	ASSLGSGGTDTQY
TRBV5-6	TRBJ2-2	ASSIRQGTGELF
TRBV5-1	TRBJ2-3	ASSLGQGGTDTQY
TRBV4-3	TRBJ1-5	ASSQTNRVNQPQH
TRBV11-2	TRBJ1-5	ASSLDRGLHQPQH
TRBV19	TRBJ1-5	ASSRETGWNQPQH